The 13 T cell receptor beta chains listed next were all sequenced from one sample in a study of cytomegalovirus exposure and HLA in healthy donors. Researchers ran the PCR with 60 Vbeta and 13 Jbeta primers. The data were produced by immunoSEQ multiplex PCR, yet TCRdb's version contains in-frame clones alone and is incomplete. The sample records 150,000 or so clones, roughly 79% being singletons. The sample comprised PBMCs. The source of these receptors is a woman younger than 35 in good health and CMV-seropositive.

V and J are TRBV27 and TRBJ1-5, with 7 bases matching TRBD1. V gave up 7 bases and J gave up 4 bases; unmatched junction bases: 10. Germline-derived CDR1 and CDR2 are MNHEY and SMNVEV (reference sequence). This CDR3 region has 15 residues. DNA for the CDR3: TGTGCCAGCAAATTTTCGTCAGGGGGGAATCAGCCCCAGCATTTT. It codes for CASKFSSGGNQPQHF.

The chain carries TRBV19 and TRBJ1-4, with 12 bases matching TRBD1. The trim removed 10 bases at V and 3 bases at J, leaving 12 bases unmatched. The germline gives CDR1 LNHDA, CDR2 SQIVND (reference sequence). The CDR3 is made up of 17 amino acids. The CDR3 is CATHPGTGGVANEKLFF. CDR3 sequence (DNA): TGTGCCACCCACCCCGGGACAGGGGGCGTAGCTAATGAAAAACTGTTTTTT.

The chain joins TRBV7-3 to TRBJ1-5, with 9 bases that match TRBD1. Germline V lookup: CDR1 SGHTA, CDR2 FQGTGA. The CDR3 spans 18 residues. J gave up 5 bases and V 5 bases, and 16 bases lay outside the gene matches. The CDR3 spells CASSPHTGQGIFYQPQHF. The CDR3 DNA is TGTGCCAGCAGCCCACATACGGGACAGGGAATTTTTTATCAGCCCCAGCATTTT.

The chain links TRBV5-1 to TRBJ2-3; the match to TRBD1 covers 7 bases. V lost 2 bases, J lost 0 bases, and 9 bases stayed unmatched. Germline CDR1 is SGHRS and CDR2 is YFSETQ. The CDR3 runs 17 residues. CDR3 nucleotides: TGCGCCAGCAGCTTATACCCGGACAGGCCGAGCACAGATACGCAGTATTTT. Protein sequence: CASSLYPDRPSTDTQYF. Filled out from reference TRBV5-1 and TRBJ2-3, the complete variable domain reads KAGVTQTPRYLIKTRGQQVTLSCSPISGHRSVSWYQQTPGQGLQFLFEYFSETQRNKGNFPGRFSGRQFSNSRSEMNVSTLELGDSALYLCASSLYPDRPSTDTQYFGPGTRLTVL.

The table lists this clone with a count of one. The DNA for the CDR3 is TGTGCCTTGTCGCACCAACAGGGGGAACCCTACGAGCAGTACTTC. It specifies CALSHQQGEPYEQYF. This sequence joins TRBV6-9 and TRBJ2-7; 8 nucleotides line up with TRBD1. Germline CDR1 MNHGY, CDR2 SVAAGI. CDR3 length equals 15 residues. The V segment lost 11 bases and the J segment 2 bases; nucleotides outside the gene matches: 14.

This chain uses TRBV27 with TRBJ2-7; 10 bases fit TRBD1. Per germline, CDR1 MNHEY and CDR2 SMNVEV (reference sequence). V dropped 10 bases and J dropped 3; count of bases not matched to a gene: 15. The CDR3 extends over 16 amino acids. CDR3 region: CANVPGTGVYYYEQYF. The CDR3 DNA reads TGTGCCAACGTACCCGGGACAGGGGTCTACTACTACGAGCAGTACTTC.

The chain employs TRBV11-1 and TRBJ2-1; 7 bases match TRBD2. The CDR3 runs to 13 residues. The germline gives CDR1 SGHAT, CDR2 FQDESV (reference sequence). V lost 5 bases and J lost 7; bases outside the gene matches: 5. The CDR3 DNA follows: TGTGCCAGCAGCACCGACGGGGGGAATGAGCAGTTCTTC. It is translated as CASSTDGGNEQFF.

The V gene is TRBV6-5, the J gene TRBJ2-4, with D possibly TRBD2 on 5 matching bases. Trimming pared 2 bases from V and 1 base from J, leaving 12 bases between. This CDR3 is 16 amino acids long. The germline gives CDR1 MNHEY, CDR2 SVGAGI. The CDR3 spells CASSYRRTGAKNIQYF. CDR3 coding DNA: TGTGCCAGCAGTTACAGGAGGACGGGGGCCAAAAACATTCAGTACTTC.

The chain employs TRBV11-2 and TRBJ1-3; no clear D. This CDR3 region has 14 residues. The ends were cut back, 3 bases at V and 7 bases at J, with 13 bases in the middle. Germline lookup yields CDR1 SGHAT and CDR2 FQNNGV. This chain's CDR3 is CASSFPGTRNTIYF. The DNA for the CDR3 is TGTGCCAGCAGCTTTCCAGGTACTCGGAACACCATATATTTT.

The chain couples TRBV7-8 to TRBJ2-5; TRBD1 matches 8 bases. The J call may be faulty, since TRBJ2-7 better matches the DNA end. This CDR3 spans 13 amino acids. Germline V gene sequence: CDR1 SGHVS, CDR2 FQNEAQ. CDR3 nucleotides: TGTGCCAGCAGGAGGACAGGGTCGGGCGAGCAGTACTTC. As protein: CASRRTGSGEQYF.

This chain connects TRBV15 to TRBJ2-2, with D unresolved. The germline V gene encodes CDR1 LNHNV and CDR2 YYDKDF (reference sequence). V was clipped by 1 base and J by 8 bases, with 8 bases between them. CDR3 length equals 13 residues. The CDR3 loop is CATSRGTEGELFF. For the CDR3, the DNA is TGTGCCACCAGCAGAGGTACTGAGGGGGAGCTGTTTTTT. Based on the CDR3 plus reference TRBV15 and TRBJ2-2, the full variable domain is DAMVIQNPRYQVTQFGKPVTLSCSQTLNHNVMYWYQQKSSQAPKLLFHYYDKDFNNEADTPDNFQSRRPNTSFCFLDIRSPGLGDTAMYLCATSRGTEGELFFGEGSRLTVL.

The chain employs TRBV27 and TRBJ2-7; perhaps TRBD1 as D (7 bases). The CDR3 contains 17 residues. The ends were cut back, 6 bases at V and 5 bases at J, with 26 bases in the middle. Germline-derived CDR1 and CDR2 are MNHEY and SMNVEV (reference sequence). CDR3 in amino acids: CASRRDRPGFGSDEQYF. The CDR3 DNA is TGTGCCAGCAGGCGGGACAGACCAGGATTTGGATCGGACGAGCAGTACTTC.

This clone was observed once. The rearrangement joins TRBV5-1 to TRBJ2-3, with TRBD1 as a possible D gene (6 bases). Germline V gene lookup returns CDR1 SGHRS and CDR2 YFSETQ. The CDR3 runs to 16 residues. The V end was cut by 1 base, the J end by 0 bases, with 12 bases between. In nucleotides, the CDR3 is TGCGCCAGCAGCTTGTGGGGGCCCACTAGCACAGATACGCAGTATTTT. Amino acids: CASSLWGPTSTDTQYF. The full variable domain, rest sourced from reference TRBV5-1 and TRBJ2-3, is KAGVTQTPRYLIKTRGQQVTLSCSPISGHRSVSWYQQTPGQGLQFLFEYFSETQRNKGNFPGRFSGRQFSNSRSEMNVSTLELGDSALYLCASSLWGPTSTDTQYFGPGTRLTVL.